Listed below are T cell receptor beta chains from one sample, sequenced in a study of T cell responses to AZD1222 COVID-19 vaccine. The method was immunoSEQ multiplex PCR; TCRdb's version includes in-frame clones alone and lacks a portion of them. The sample lists more than 85,000 clones; 82% were seen once. Sequencing was performed on peripheral blood, taken on day 0 of AZD1222 vaccination. The receptors originated from an adult in good health. Each CDR3 is given with its conserved first and last residue. The D gene is left open where the match is weak. Size tells how often a clone was seen (once, few, many) or the class of an expanded clone, and some rows leave it out.

clone size: NA; D gene: TRBD1; V gene: TRBV7-2; J gene: TRBJ1-3; CDR3 DNA: TGTGCCAGCAGCCCGCGAGGGACAGGGGGAGGAAACACCATATATTTT; CDR3 protein: CASSPRGTGGGNTIYF
clone size: NA; D gene: NA; V gene: TRBV3-1/TRBV3-2; J gene: TRBJ1-5; CDR3 DNA: TGTGCCAGCAGCCAAGCCTCGGACGGTCAGCCCCAGCATTTT; CDR3 protein: CASSQASDGQPQHF
clone size: once; D gene: NA; V gene: TRBV5-1; J gene: TRBJ2-3; CDR3 DNA: NA; CDR3 protein: CASSFRDSTSGDTQYF
clone size: NA; D gene: NA; V gene: TRBV5-1; J gene: TRBJ1-1; CDR3 DNA: TGCGCCAGCAGCTCCGGGGGTAGCACTGAAGCTTTCTTT; CDR3 protein: CASSSGGSTEAFF
clone size: NA; D gene: TRBD1; V gene: TRBV4-2; J gene: TRBJ1-1; CDR3 DNA: TGTGCCAGCAGCCAGGACAGGGGGGGATTCACTGAAGCTTTCTTT; CDR3 protein: CASSQDRGGFTEAFF
clone size: NA; D gene: NA; V gene: TRBV5-6; J gene: TRBJ1-1; CDR3 DNA: TGTGCCAGCAGCAACTACAGGGCGTATAACACTGAAGCTTTCTTT; CDR3 protein: CASSNYRAYNTEAFF
clone size: NA; D gene: NA; V gene: TRBV2; J gene: TRBJ1-2; CDR3 DNA: TGTGCCAGCAGTGAAGCCTATGGCTACACCTTC; CDR3 protein: CASSEAYGYTF
clone size: NA; D gene: TRBD1; V gene: TRBV2; J gene: TRBJ1-2; CDR3 DNA: TGTGCCAGCAGTGAATTGACAGGGGGCCTTGGCTACACCTTC; CDR3 protein: CASSELTGGLGYTF
clone size: NA; D gene: NA; V gene: TRBV29-1; J gene: TRBJ2-1; CDR3 DNA: TGCAGCGTCAACGGGGCAGATCCCTACAATGAGCAGTTCTTC; CDR3 protein: CSVNGADPYNEQFF
clone size: NA; D gene: TRBD1; V gene: TRBV10-3; J gene: TRBJ2-2; CDR3 DNA: TGTGCCATCAGTGACGAGGGGGCGCGTAACACCGGGGAGCTGTTTTTT; CDR3 protein: CAISDEGARNTGELFF
clone size: NA; D gene: NA; V gene: TRBV12-3/TRBV12-4; J gene: TRBJ2-2; CDR3 DNA: TGTGCCAGCAGTTTACGAGTCTCCGGGGAGCTGTTTTTT; CDR3 protein: CASSLRVSGELFF
clone size: few; D gene: TRBD1; V gene: TRBV7-6; J gene: TRBJ1-3; CDR3 DNA: TGTGCCAGCAGCTCCCCGACAGGGGCCTCTGGAAACACCATATATTTT; CDR3 protein: CASSSPTGASGNTIYF
clone size: NA; D gene: TRBD2; V gene: TRBV6-4; J gene: TRBJ2-7; CDR3 DNA: TGTGCCAGCAAGCGGGGGGGCGTGGACAGCCAAAAACCCTACGAGCAGTACTTC; CDR3 protein: CASKRGGVDSQKPYEQYF
clone size: NA; D gene: TRBD1; V gene: TRBV2; J gene: TRBJ2-7; CDR3 DNA: TGTGCCAGCAGTGGAGGGACAGGGGGGCCCTACGAGCAGTACTTC; CDR3 protein: CASSGGTGGPYEQYF
clone size: few; D gene: NA; V gene: TRBV4-3; J gene: TRBJ2-3; CDR3 DNA: TGCGCCAGCAGCCAAGACTACCAGCCAATGGGCACAGATACGCAGTATTTT; CDR3 protein: CASSQDYQPMGTDTQYF
clone size: NA; D gene: TRBD2; V gene: TRBV6-2/TRBV6-3; J gene: TRBJ2-2; CDR3 DNA: TGTGCCAGCAGTCGCAACTCGGGGGGTGTCACCGGGGAGCTGTTTTTT; CDR3 protein: CASSRNSGGVTGELFF
clone size: NA; D gene: TRBD1; V gene: TRBV7-8; J gene: TRBJ2-5; CDR3 DNA: TGTGCCAGCAGACGTCACAGGGGGCGCGGAGAGACCCAGTACTTC; CDR3 protein: CASRRHRGRGETQYF
clone size: NA; D gene: TRBD1; V gene: TRBV3-1/TRBV3-2; J gene: TRBJ2-7; CDR3 DNA: TGTGCCAGCAGCCATCCCCTCCGGGACAGGCTATCCTACGAGCAGTACTTC; CDR3 protein: CASSHPLRDRLSYEQYF
clone size: NA; D gene: NA; V gene: TRBV4-2; J gene: TRBJ1-2; CDR3 DNA: TGTGCCAGCAGCCAAGACCTAGGACGGAAACCCTATGGCTACACCTTC; CDR3 protein: CASSQDLGRKPYGYTF
clone size: NA; D gene: TRBD1; V gene: TRBV28; J gene: TRBJ1-5; CDR3 DNA: TGTGCCAGCAGTGCCGGGACAGCCAATCAGCCCCAGCATTTT; CDR3 protein: CASSAGTANQPQHF
clone size: NA; D gene: NA; V gene: TRBV5-4; J gene: TRBJ2-7; CDR3 DNA: TGTGCCAGCAGCTTTGGGGCTCAGGACGAGCAGTACTTC; CDR3 protein: CASSFGAQDEQYF
clone size: NA; D gene: NA; V gene: TRBV13; J gene: TRBJ2-5; CDR3 DNA: TGTGCCAGCAGCTTAGGGGGGAGAGAGACCCAGTACTTC; CDR3 protein: CASSLGGRETQYF
clone size: NA; D gene: TRBD1; V gene: TRBV12-3/TRBV12-4; J gene: TRBJ2-1; CDR3 DNA: TGTGCCAGCAGCAGGACAGGGACCTCCTCACTCTTC; CDR3 protein: CASSRTGTSSLF
clone size: NA; D gene: NA; V gene: TRBV7-2; J gene: TRBJ1-1; CDR3 DNA: TGTGCCAGCAGCACGTATAAGAACACTGAAGCTTTCTTT; CDR3 protein: CASSTYKNTEAFF
clone size: NA; D gene: NA; V gene: TRBV6-5; J gene: TRBJ2-5; CDR3 DNA: TGTGCCAGCAGTTCCTCGTGGGGGACCCAGTACTTC; CDR3 protein: CASSSSWGTQYF
clone size: NA; D gene: TRBD1; V gene: TRBV19; J gene: TRBJ2-3; CDR3 DNA: TGTGCCAGTAGTTCACAGGGGGTTGGGGATACGCAGTATTTT; CDR3 protein: CASSSQGVGDTQYF
clone size: NA; D gene: TRBD1; V gene: TRBV3-1/TRBV3-2; J gene: TRBJ2-3; CDR3 DNA: TGTGCCAGCAGCCGACAGGGAACAGATACGCAGTATTTT; CDR3 protein: CASSRQGTDTQYF
clone size: NA; D gene: TRBD2; V gene: TRBV7-2; J gene: TRBJ2-1; CDR3 DNA: TGTGCCAGCAGCTTAGACTCTAGCGGGTACAATGAGCAGTTCTTC; CDR3 protein: CASSLDSSGYNEQFF
clone size: NA; D gene: NA; V gene: TRBV19; J gene: TRBJ1-6; CDR3 DNA: TGTGCCAGTCATCTGAAGGGAAATTCACCCCTCCACTTT; CDR3 protein: CASHLKGNSPLHF